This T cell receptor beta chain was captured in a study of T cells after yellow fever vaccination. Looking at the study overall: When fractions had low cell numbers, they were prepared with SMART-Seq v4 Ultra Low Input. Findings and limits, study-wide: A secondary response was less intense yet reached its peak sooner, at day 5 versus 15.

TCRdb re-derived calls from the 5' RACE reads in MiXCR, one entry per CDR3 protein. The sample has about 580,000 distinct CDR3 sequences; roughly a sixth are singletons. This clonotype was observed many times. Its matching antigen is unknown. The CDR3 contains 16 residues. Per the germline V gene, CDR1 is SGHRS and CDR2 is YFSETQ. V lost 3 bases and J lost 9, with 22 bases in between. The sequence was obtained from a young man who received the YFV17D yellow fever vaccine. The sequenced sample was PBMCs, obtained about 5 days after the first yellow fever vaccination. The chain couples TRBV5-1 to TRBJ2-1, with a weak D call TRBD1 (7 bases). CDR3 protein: CASSSEPGGTVSEQFF. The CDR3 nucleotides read TGCGCCAGCAGCTCCGAACCGGGCGGGACAGTCAGTGAGCAGTTCTTC. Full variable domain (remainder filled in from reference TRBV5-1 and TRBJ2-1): KAGVTQTPRYLIKTRGQQVTLSCSPISGHRSVSWYQQTPGQGLQFLFEYFSETQRNKGNFPGRFSGRQFSNSRSEMNVSTLELGDSALYLCASSSEPGGTVSEQFFGPGTRLTVL.